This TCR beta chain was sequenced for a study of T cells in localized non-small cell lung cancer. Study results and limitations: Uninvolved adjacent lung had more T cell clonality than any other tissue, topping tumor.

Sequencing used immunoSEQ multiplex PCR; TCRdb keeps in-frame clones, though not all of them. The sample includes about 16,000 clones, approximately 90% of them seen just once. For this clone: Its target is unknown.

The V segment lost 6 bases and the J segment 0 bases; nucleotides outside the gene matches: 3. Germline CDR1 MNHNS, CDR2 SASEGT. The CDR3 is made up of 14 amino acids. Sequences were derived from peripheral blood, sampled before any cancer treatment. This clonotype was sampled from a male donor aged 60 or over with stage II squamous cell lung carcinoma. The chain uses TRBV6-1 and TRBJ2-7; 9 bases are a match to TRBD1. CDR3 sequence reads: CASRRQGVSYEQYF. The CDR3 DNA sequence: TGTGCCAGCAGACGACAGGGGGTCTCCTACGAGCAGTACTTC.